The clone carrying this T cell receptor beta chain was found a few times. V was clipped by 5 bases and J by 5 bases, with 13 bases between them. CDR1 and CDR2 from the germline V gene are SGHDN and FVKESK. The length of the CDR3 is 13 residues. This sample stems from a study of T-cell reconstitution after alpha-beta-depleted transplantation in children. A TCRbeta library incorporating unique molecular identifiers was prepared. TCRdb reprocessed the PCR reads via MiXCR and lists one record per CDR3 protein. The sample has some 550,000 distinct CDR3 sequences, 23% seen once. This receptor was identified in a boy under two years old who had a stem cell transplant for acute myeloid leukemia, so the T cells may come from the graft donor. Sequencing was performed on PBMCs, mostly from graft donor cells, taken 360 days after TCRalphabeta/CD19-depleted stem cell transplant. This chain uses TRBV14 with TRBJ2-7, with D possibly matching TRBD1 (6 bases). DNA of the CDR3: TGTGCCAGCAGCAAGCTAGGGGGAAACGAGCAGTACTTC. The encoded protein is CASSKLGGNEQYF.